This is a list of T cell receptor beta chains from one sample in a study of Graves' ophthalmopathy and Graves' hyperthyroidism. TCRdb used MiXCR to reprocess the multiplex PCR reads, holding one entry per CDR3 protein. The table includes 600,000 to 950,000 distinct CDR3 sequences, 35% to 50% detected once. Sequencing used peripheral blood. All receptors derive from an adult man with Graves' ophthalmopathy. Each CDR3 is given with its conserved first and last residue. A D gene is named only where the DNA matches it firmly. Clone sizes are given selectively: once, few, many, or a class where the clone is expanded.

abundance	d_gene	v_gene	j_gene	CDR3aa	CDR3nt
NA	NA	TRBV29-1	TRBJ1-3	CSVEAFSKQGSSENTIYF	TGCAGCGTTGAAGCTTTTAGTAAGCAGGGGTCCTCTGAAAACACCATATATTTT
NA	NA	TRBV6-6	TRBJ2-7	CASRSEEAYEQYF	TGTGCCAGCAGATCAGAGGAAGCCTACGAGCAGTACTTC
NA	NA	TRBV7-2	TRBJ2-5	CASSLDLGIGEAQYF	TGTGCCAGCAGCTTAGATCTAGGAATAGGGGAGGCCCAGTACTTC
NA	NA	TRBV7-9	TRBJ2-6	CASSPNGEGTAGGANVLTF	TGTGCCAGCAGCCCTAACGGAGAGGGGACCGCTGGCGGGGCCAACGTCCTGACTTTC
NA	NA	TRBV6-2/TRBV6-3	TRBJ2-5	CASSYSQTQYF	TGTGCCAGCAGTTACTCGCAGACCCAGTACTTC
NA	NA	TRBV7-8	TRBJ1-5	CASSSTQRPYDQPQHF	TGTGCCAGCAGCTCCACACAGCGCCCGTATGATCAGCCCCAGCATTTT
NA	NA	TRBV20-1	TRBJ1-5	CSAPMAGISNQPQHF	TGCAGTGCTCCCATGGCGGGAATAAGCAATCAGCCCCAGCATTTT
NA	TRBD1	TRBV2	TRBJ2-7	CASSDGTGDEQYF	TGTGCCAGCAGTGATGGGACAGGGGACGAGCAGTACTTC
few	NA	TRBV9	TRBJ2-2	CASSVEEPPSANTGELFF	TGTGCCAGCAGCGTAGAGGAGCCACCCTCTGCGAACACCGGGGAGCTGTTTTTT
NA	TRBD1	TRBV25-1	TRBJ1-4	CASSETGGNEKLFF	TGTGCCAGCAGTGAGACAGGGGGTAATGAAAAACTGTTTTTT
few	TRBD1	TRBV11-2	TRBJ2-7	CASSFEFGTGLYEQYF	TGTGCCAGCAGCTTTGAATTTGGGACAGGGCTCTACGAGCAGTACTTC
NA	NA	TRBV6-1	TRBJ1-6	CASSETRHQYNSPLHF	TGTGCCAGCAGTGAAACGAGACACCAATATAATTCACCCCTCCACTTT
few	NA	TRBV4-2	TRBJ1-6	CASRPSDSPLHF	TGTGCCAGCAGACCGAGTGATTCACCCCTCCACTTT
NA	NA	TRBV6-4	TRBJ1-1	CASSPSQGGNTEAFF	TGTGCCAGCAGTCCATCGCAGGGTGGGAACACTGAAGCTTTCTTT
NA	NA	TRBV2	TRBJ2-3	CASSYYGSQYF	TGTGCCAGCAGTTACTACGGGAGCCAGTATTTT
many	TRBD1	TRBV7-8	TRBJ2-2	CASSSLRGQGANTGELFF	TGTGCCAGCAGCTCTTTACGGGGACAGGGAGCGAACACCGGGGAGCTGTTTTTT
NA	NA	TRBV11-2	TRBJ2-2	CASSLVQKDTGELFF	TGTGCCAGCAGCTTAGTTCAGAAGGACACCGGGGAGCTGTTTTTT
NA	NA	TRBV7-2	TRBJ1-2	CAGSSNSGGSSYGYTF	TGTGCCGGCAGCTCAAATTCAGGAGGCTCATCCTATGGCTACACCTTC
few	NA	TRBV10-2	TRBJ2-7	CASSESGSSYEQYF	TGCGCCAGCAGTGAGTCGGGGAGCTCCTACGAGCAGTACTTC
NA	TRBD1	TRBV20-1	TRBJ1-6	CSARVSGGVSYNSPLHF	TGCAGTGCTAGAGTCTCAGGGGGGGTCTCCTATAATTCACCCCTCCACTTT
few	TRBD1	TRBV2	TRBJ1-6	CASSVTGQGNSPLHF	TGTGCCAGCAGTGTTACGGGACAGGGAAATTCACCCCTCCACTTT
many	TRBD1	TRBV20-1	TRBJ2-7	CSARAGTVSYEQYF	TGCAGTGCTAGGGCCGGGACAGTAAGCTACGAGCAGTACTTC